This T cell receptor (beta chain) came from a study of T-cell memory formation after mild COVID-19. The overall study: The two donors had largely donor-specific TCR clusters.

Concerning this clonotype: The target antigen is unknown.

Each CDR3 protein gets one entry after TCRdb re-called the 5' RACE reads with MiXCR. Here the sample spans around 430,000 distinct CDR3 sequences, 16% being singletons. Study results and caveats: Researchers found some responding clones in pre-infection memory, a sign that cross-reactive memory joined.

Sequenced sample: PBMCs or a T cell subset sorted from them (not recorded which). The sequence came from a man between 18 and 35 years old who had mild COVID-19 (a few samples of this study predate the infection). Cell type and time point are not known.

The CDR3 DNA is TGTGCCAGTGCCCGCAAGCGGGACACAGATACGCAGTATTTT. It encodes CASARKRDTDTQYF. The rearrangement joins TRBV9 to TRBJ2-3; 7 bases match TRBD2. Germline lookup yields CDR1 SGDLS and CDR2 YYNGEE. The CDR3 is 14 residues long. V lost 8 bases to trimming and J lost 2 bases; unmatched junction nucleotides: 8. The full variable domain, its missing parts supplied by reference TRBV9 and TRBJ2-3, is DSGVTQTPKHLITATGQRVTLRCSPRSGDLSVYWYQQSLDQGLQFLIQYYNGEERAKGNILERFSAQQFPDLHSELNLSSLELGDSALYFCASARKRDTDTQYFGPGTRLTVL.